This T cell receptor beta chain appears in the sequencing data of a study of cytomegalovirus exposure and HLA in healthy donors. The table lists this clone with a few counts. Germline V CDR1 and CDR2: MNHEY, SMNVEV (reference sequence). This CDR3 is 15 amino acids long. J gave up 3 bases and V 6 bases, and 10 bases lay outside the gene matches. Vbeta (60) and Jbeta (13) primers were used in the PCR. In the authors' workflow: Unique TCR beta chains numbered around 80 million in a later analysis, with 10 million to 14 million shared. The assay was immunoSEQ multiplex PCR, and TCRdb's table has in-frame clones only and misses some. V and J calls and clone size are copied from that table; D and trimming were computed from the DNA. The table lists fewer than 120,000 clones, 75% to 80% of them singletons.

The specimen sequenced was PBMCs. The J gene is TRBJ2-7, the V gene TRBV27; 8 nucleotides match TRBD1. The TCR originated in a woman in her twenties or thirties in good health and CMV-seronegative. This CDR3 reads CASRPGQGRGYEQYF. The CDR3 nucleotides are TGTGCCAGCAGGCCAGGACAGGGAAGAGGCTACGAGCAGTACTTC.